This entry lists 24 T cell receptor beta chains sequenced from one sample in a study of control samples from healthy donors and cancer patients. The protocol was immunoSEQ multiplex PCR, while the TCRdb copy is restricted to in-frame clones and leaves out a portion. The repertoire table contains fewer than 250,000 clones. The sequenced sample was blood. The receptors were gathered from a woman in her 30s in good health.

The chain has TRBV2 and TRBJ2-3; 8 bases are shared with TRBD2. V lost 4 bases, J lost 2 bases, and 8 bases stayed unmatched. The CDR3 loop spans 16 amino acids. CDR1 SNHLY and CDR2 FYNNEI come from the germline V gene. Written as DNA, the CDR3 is TGTGCCAGCAGTGTTTCGGGGGGGCTCTACACAGATACGCAGTATTTT. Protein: CASSVSGGLYTDTQYF.

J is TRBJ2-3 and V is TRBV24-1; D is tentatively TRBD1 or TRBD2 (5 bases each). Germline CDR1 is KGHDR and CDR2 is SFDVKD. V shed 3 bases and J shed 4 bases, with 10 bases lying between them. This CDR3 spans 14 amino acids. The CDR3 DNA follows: TGTGCCACCAGTGATACCCCGGGGCCAGATACGCAGTATTTT. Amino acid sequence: CATSDTPGPDTQYF.

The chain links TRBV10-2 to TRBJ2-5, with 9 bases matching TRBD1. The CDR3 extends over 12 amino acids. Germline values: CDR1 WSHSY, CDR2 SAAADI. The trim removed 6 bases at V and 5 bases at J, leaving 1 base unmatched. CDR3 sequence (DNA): TGCGCCAGCAGGGACAGGGGTGAGACCCAGTACTTC. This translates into CASRDRGETQYF.

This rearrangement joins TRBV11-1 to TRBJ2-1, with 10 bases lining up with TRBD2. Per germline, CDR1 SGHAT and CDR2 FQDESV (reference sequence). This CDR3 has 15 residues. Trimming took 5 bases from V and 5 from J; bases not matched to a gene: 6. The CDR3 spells CASSRTSGYHNEQFF. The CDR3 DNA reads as TGTGCCAGCAGCAGGACTAGCGGCTATCACAATGAGCAGTTCTTC.

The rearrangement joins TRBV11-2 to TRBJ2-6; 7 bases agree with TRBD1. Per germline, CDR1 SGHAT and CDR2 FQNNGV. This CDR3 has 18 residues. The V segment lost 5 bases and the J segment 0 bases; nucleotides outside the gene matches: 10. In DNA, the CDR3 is TGTGCCAGCAGCCAGCTGACAGGGCGCCCCTCTGGGGCCAACGTCCTGACTTTC. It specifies CASSQLTGRPSGANVLTF.

In DNA form, the CDR3 reads TGTGCCAGTAGCCGGACTAGCGGGGGGGCCGATGAGCAGTTCTTC. Its protein product is CASSRTSGGADEQFF. V and J are TRBV19 and TRBJ2-1; TRBD2 aligns across 15 bases. This CDR3 contains 15 residues. The V gene's germline CDR1 is LNHDA and CDR2 SQIVND (reference sequence). J gave up 8 bases and V 6 bases, and 5 bases lay outside the gene matches.

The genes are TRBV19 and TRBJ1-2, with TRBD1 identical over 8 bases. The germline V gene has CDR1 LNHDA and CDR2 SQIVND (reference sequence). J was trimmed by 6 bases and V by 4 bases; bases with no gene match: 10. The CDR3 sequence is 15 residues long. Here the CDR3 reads CASSTYRTGKDGYTF. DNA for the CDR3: TGTGCCAGTAGTACCTACCGGACAGGGAAGGATGGCTACACCTTC.

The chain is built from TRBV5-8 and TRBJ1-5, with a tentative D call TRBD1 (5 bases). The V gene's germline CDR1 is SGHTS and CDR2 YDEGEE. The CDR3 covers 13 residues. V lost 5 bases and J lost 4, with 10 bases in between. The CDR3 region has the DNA TGTGCCAGCAGTGTAGACAGTAATCAGCCCCAGCATTTT. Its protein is CASSVDSNQPQHF.

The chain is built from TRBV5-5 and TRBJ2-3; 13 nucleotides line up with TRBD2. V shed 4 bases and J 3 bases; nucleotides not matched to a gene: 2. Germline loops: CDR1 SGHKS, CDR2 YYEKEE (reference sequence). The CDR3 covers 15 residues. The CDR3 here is CASSGTSGETDTQYF. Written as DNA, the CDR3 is TGTGCCAGCAGCGGGACTAGCGGGGAAACAGATACGCAGTATTTT.

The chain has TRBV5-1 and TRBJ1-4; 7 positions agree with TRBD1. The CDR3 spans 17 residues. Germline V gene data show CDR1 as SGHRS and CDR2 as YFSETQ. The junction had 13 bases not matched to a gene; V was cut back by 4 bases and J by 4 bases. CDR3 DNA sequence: TGCGCCAGCAGCCTCAGGGTTACAGGGGACTATAATGAAAAACTGTTTTTT. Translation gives CASSLRVTGDYNEKLFF.

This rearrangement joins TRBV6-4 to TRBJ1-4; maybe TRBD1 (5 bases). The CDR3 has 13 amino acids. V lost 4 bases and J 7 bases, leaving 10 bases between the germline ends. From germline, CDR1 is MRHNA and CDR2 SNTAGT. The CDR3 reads CASSGTGGEKLFF. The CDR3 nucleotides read TGTGCCAGCAGTGGAACAGGTGGTGAAAAACTGTTTTTT.

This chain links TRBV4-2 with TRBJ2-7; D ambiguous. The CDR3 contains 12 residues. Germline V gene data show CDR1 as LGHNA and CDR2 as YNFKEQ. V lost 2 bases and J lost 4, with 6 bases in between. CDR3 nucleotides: TGTGCCAGCAGCCAACTTGGGTACGAGCAGTACTTC. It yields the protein CASSQLGYEQYF.

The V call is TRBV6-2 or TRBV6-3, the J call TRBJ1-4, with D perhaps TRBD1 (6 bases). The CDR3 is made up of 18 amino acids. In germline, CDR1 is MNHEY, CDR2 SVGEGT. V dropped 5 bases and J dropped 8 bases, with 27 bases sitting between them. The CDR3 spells CASSLRGLQGRLLEKLFF. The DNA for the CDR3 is TGTGCCAGCAGTCTCAGGGGCCTACAGGGACGGCTGCTCGAAAAACTGTTTTTT.

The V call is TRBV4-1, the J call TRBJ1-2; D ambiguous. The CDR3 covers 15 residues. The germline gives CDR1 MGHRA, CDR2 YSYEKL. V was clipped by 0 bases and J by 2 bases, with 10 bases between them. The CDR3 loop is CASSQEDLGNYGYTF. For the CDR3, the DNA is TGCGCCAGCAGCCAAGAAGACCTGGGAAACTATGGCTACACCTTC.

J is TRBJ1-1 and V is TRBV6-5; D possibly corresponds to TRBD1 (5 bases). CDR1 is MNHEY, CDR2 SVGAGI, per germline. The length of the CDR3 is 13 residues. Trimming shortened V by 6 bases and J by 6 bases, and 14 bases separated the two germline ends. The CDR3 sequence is CASSKQGFAEAFF. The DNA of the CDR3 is TGTGCCAGCAGCAAGCAGGGATTCGCTGAAGCTTTCTTT.

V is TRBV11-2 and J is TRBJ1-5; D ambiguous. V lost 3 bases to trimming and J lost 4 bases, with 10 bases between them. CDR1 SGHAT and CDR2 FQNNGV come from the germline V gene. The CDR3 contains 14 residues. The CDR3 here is CASSFSGPNQPQHF. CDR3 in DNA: TGTGCCAGCAGCTTTTCCGGTCCAAATCAGCCCCAGCATTTT.

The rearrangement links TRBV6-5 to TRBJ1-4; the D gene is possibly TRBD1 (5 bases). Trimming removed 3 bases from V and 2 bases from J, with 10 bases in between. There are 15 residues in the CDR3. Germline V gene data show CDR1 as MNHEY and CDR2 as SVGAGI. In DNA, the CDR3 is TGTGCCAGCAGTTATCAGGGAACCACTAATGAAAAACTGTTTTTT. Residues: CASSYQGTTNEKLFF.

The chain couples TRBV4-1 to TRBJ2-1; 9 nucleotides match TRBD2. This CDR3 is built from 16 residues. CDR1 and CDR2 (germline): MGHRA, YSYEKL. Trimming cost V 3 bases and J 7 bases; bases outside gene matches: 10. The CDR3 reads CASSHKAAGGGNEQFF. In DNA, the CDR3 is TGCGCCAGCAGCCATAAAGCAGCGGGGGGAGGGAATGAGCAGTTCTTC.

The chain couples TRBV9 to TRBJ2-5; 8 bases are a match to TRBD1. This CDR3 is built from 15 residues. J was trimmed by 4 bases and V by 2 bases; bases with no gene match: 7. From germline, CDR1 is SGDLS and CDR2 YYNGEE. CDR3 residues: CASSVLQGALETQYF. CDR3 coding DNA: TGTGCCAGCAGCGTCCTGCAGGGGGCCTTAGAGACCCAGTACTTC.

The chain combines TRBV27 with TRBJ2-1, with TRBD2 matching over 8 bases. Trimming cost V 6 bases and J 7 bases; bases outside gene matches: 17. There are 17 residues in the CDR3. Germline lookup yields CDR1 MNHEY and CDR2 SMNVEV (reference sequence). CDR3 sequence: CASSGSSSRGAGNEQFF. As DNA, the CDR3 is TGTGCCAGCAGCGGATCTTCCTCGCGGGGGGCAGGGAATGAGCAGTTCTTC.

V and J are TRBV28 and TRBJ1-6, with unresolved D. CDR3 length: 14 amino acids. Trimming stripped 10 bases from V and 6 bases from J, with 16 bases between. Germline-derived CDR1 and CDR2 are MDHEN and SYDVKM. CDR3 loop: CAICSHGLNSPLHF. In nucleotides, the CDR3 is TGTGCCATTTGCTCCCACGGGCTTAATTCACCCCTCCACTTT.

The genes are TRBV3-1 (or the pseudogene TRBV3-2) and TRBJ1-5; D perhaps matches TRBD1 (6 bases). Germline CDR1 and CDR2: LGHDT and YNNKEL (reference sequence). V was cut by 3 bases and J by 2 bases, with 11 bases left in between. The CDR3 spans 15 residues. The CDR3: CASSQGGRGNQPQHF. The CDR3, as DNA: TGTGCCAGCAGCCAGGGGGGCCGGGGCAATCAGCCCCAGCATTTT.

The CDR3 DNA is TGTGCCAGTAGTATGGGGACAGGGGTCCGGCAGCCCCAGCATTTT. Translated, it gives CASSMGTGVRQPQHF. The genes are TRBV19 and TRBJ1-5; 10 positions match TRBD1. CDR3 size: 15 residues. Germline V lookup: CDR1 LNHDA, CDR2 SQIVND (reference sequence). The ends lost 3 bases at V and 7 bases at J; junction bases unmatched: 6.

The CDR3 DNA sequence: TGTGCCAGCAGCTTAGCGAGGTTCGGTAGGGTCCCGGTTGAGGGCTACACCTTC. It is translated as CASSLARFGRVPVEGYTF. The chain recombines TRBV7-2 with TRBJ1-2; D gene unclear. CDR1 is SGHTA and CDR2 is FQGNSA in the germline V gene. Deletions cut 0 bases from V and 8 bases from J, with 25 bases between. The CDR3 sequence is 18 residues long.